This TCR beta chain was identified during a study of T cell repertoires in cytomegalovirus infection. Study summary: Recently identified HLA-C-restricted CMV epitopes were among the peptides used.

Findings and caveats of the study: HLA-C-restricted CMV clonotypes gave the most frequent clonotype in two of eight donors. There were carriers of CMV plus the relevant HLA, and cumulative public TCR beta family frequency identified them.

The germline V gene has CDR1 SGHNT and CDR2 YENEEA. V dropped 1 base and J dropped 3; count of bases not matched to a gene: 8. The CDR3 runs 18 residues. TCRdb used MiXCR to reprocess the reads, holding one entry per CDR3 protein. The repertoire has approximately 310,000 distinct CDR3 sequences, 20% to 25% of them found once; the top ten carry roughly 14%. As to this clonotype: Its target is not known.

The TCR originated in a human donor in good health (CMV status not recorded). Some clones in this sample may be carry-over from other donors' samples. The sequencing here drew on cultured PBMCs, taken from culture after CMV antigen stimulation. The V gene is TRBV11-3, the J gene TRBJ2-3; TRBD2 matches 12 bases. For the CDR3, the DNA is TGTGCCAGCAGCTTAGGACTAGCGGGAGCTCTCAGGACAGATACGCAGTATTTT. Protein sequence: CASSLGLAGALRTDTQYF.